This TCR beta chain was sequenced in a study of T cell changes during pregnancy in multiple sclerosis. There are 14 residues in the CDR3. Measured with immunoSEQ multiplex PCR; TCRdb has only the in-frame clones, and not every one. The data hold approximately 40,000 clones, with roughly nine tenths observed a single time. The sample in question was CD4+ T cells from peripheral blood mononuclear cells, obtained in the first trimester of pregnancy. This receptor was taken from a female donor with multiple sclerosis, enrolled in a pregnancy study. This rearrangement joins TRBV12-2 to TRBJ2-1; the table's D gene call, TRBD1, was not cross checked with the DNA. TRBV12-2 is a pseudogene. The CDR3 nucleotides are TGTGCAAGGGGGCTCCCTTATAGGGCCAATGAGCAGTTCTTC. Its protein product is CARGLPYRANEQFF.